Shown below are 16 T cell receptor beta chains from a single sample sequenced in a study of shared clonotypes between healthy human individuals (dated by TCRdb to 2019 to 2021). Library method: the immunoSEQ multiplex PCR assay. In its TCRdb copy, this immuneACCESS table keeps in-frame sequences only and misses some clones. Where compared with another copy, unresolved V genes explain less than half of these, and the others have no known cause. Here the sample has approximately 700,000 clones; around 73% occur a single time. The ten largest clones capture 1.5% to 2% of the sample. Sequencing used memory CD4+ T cells sorted from blood. The label giving this sample's cell subset or site can be read as: CD45RA-negative fraction. These receptors were taken from a woman aged 25 to 45 in good health.

The chain combines TRBV4-1 with TRBJ2-6; the D gene is possibly TRBD2 (6 bases). CDR1 and CDR2 from the germline V gene are MGHRA and YSYEKL. The CDR3 is 17 amino acids. With 2 bases removed from V and 0 bases from J, the gap between germline ends came to 11 bases. This chain's CDR3 is CASSQKAGPSGANVLTF. The CDR3 nucleotides are TGCGCCAGCAGCCAAAAGGCGGGGCCCTCTGGGGCCAACGTCCTGACTTTC.

This chain connects TRBV19 to TRBJ1-1; 8 positions match TRBD1. The CDR3 totals 13 residues. Germline V gives CDR1 LNHDA, CDR2 SQIVND (reference sequence). After removal of 4 bases from V and 7 bases from J, the junction contained 5 bases not matched to a gene. The CDR3 here is CASSTQGGGEAFF. For the CDR3, the DNA is TGTGCCAGTAGTACACAGGGGGGGGGTGAAGCTTTCTTT.

This clone turned up a few times. The chain links TRBV7-9 to TRBJ1-1; no definite D call. The V end lost 5 bases, the J end lost 1 base, and 14 bases lay between the germline ends. The germline CDR1 and CDR2 sequences are SEHNR and FQNEAQ (reference sequence). This CDR3 has 15 amino acids. CDR3 loop: CASSPPGGENTEAFF. CDR3 coding DNA: TGTGCCAGCAGCCCTCCCGGTGGTGAGAACACTGAAGCTTTCTTT.

This clone has only one observation. Other DNA variants within this sample encode the same CDR3. This chain joins TRBV7-2 and TRBJ2-7; D unclear. The V end was cut by 1 base, the J end by 3 bases, with 4 bases between. Looked up from germline, CDR1 is SGHTA and CDR2 is FQGNSA. The CDR3 is made up of 12 amino acids. CDR3 in amino acids: CASSLVLYEQYF. The CDR3 DNA sequence: TGTGCCAGCAGCTTAGTGCTCTACGAGCAGTACTTC.

This chain links TRBV4-2 with TRBJ2-2; no firm D call. CDR1 is LGHNA and CDR2 is YNFKEQ in the germline V gene. V was cut by 3 bases and J by 2 bases, with 13 bases left in between. The CDR3 is 16 amino acids. The CDR3 region is CASSQTPAVNTGELFF. The CDR3 DNA reads TGTGCCAGCAGCCAGACTCCGGCTGTTAACACCGGGGAGCTGTTTTTT.

J is TRBJ1-2 and V is TRBV18; 11 bases line up with TRBD1. Germline V gives CDR1 KGHSH, CDR2 LQKENI. After removal of 2 bases from V and 5 bases from J, the junction contained 4 bases not matched to a gene. This CDR3 is 15 amino acids long. CDR3 protein: CASSPTGTGGYGYTF. CDR3 sequence (DNA): TGTGCCAGCTCACCAACCGGGACAGGGGGTTATGGCTACACCTTC.

The sample holds a few counts of this clone. The chain is built from TRBV19 and TRBJ2-5; D might be TRBD1 (5 bases). The CDR3 consists of 15 residues. Germline values: CDR1 LNHDA, CDR2 SQIVND (reference sequence). V lost 10 bases, J lost 4 bases, and 22 bases lay in between. CDR3 region: CATSQGWGGIETQYF. Written as DNA, the CDR3 is TGTGCCACATCTCAAGGTTGGGGCGGAATAGAGACCCAGTACTTC.

The chain links TRBV7-6 to TRBJ2-6; TRBD1 matches at 9 bases. J gave up 0 bases and V 4 bases, and 7 bases lay outside the gene matches. This CDR3 is built from 18 residues. In germline, CDR1 is SGHVS, CDR2 FNYEAQ. CDR3 loop: CASSSRTGVNSGANVLTF. CDR3 coding DNA: TGTGCCAGCAGCTCCAGGACAGGGGTCAACTCTGGGGCCAACGTCCTGACTTTC.

V gene TRBV2 combines with J gene TRBJ1-1, with no clear D. V was clipped by 7 bases and J by 4 bases, with 13 bases between them. The germline CDR1 and CDR2 sequences are SNHLY and FYNNEI. The length of the CDR3 is 13 residues. As DNA, the CDR3 is TGTGCCAGCACTTCCCTGGTTGGCACTGAAGCTTTCTTT. Its translation: CASTSLVGTEAFF.

The V and J genes are TRBV5-5 and TRBJ1-2; D perhaps matches TRBD1 (5 bases). V was shortened by 4 bases and J by 3 bases, with 16 bases between the two germline ends. The germline gives CDR1 SGHKS, CDR2 YYEKEE (reference sequence). The CDR3 extends over 15 amino acids. For the CDR3, the DNA is TGTGCCAGCAGCGACCACGGGCAGGGTGACTATGGCTACACCTTC. Amino acid sequence: CASSDHGQGDYGYTF. Full variable domain (outside the CDR3, taken from reference TRBV5-5 and TRBJ1-2): DAGVTQSPTHLIKTRGQQVTLRCSPISGHKSVSWYQQVLGQGPQFIFQYYEKEERGRGNFPDRFSARQFPNYSSELNVNALLLGDSALYLCASSDHGQGDYGYTFGSGTRLTVV.

In its sample, this clone was seen once. Here the CDR3 reads CASSRHGTENQPQHF. DNA for the CDR3: TGTGCCAGCAGTCGCCACGGGACCGAAAATCAGCCCCAGCATTTT. The chain couples TRBV6-6 to TRBJ1-5, with a tentative D call TRBD1 (5 bases). Per the germline V gene, CDR1 is MNHNY and CDR2 is SVGAGI (reference sequence). V was shortened by 5 bases and J by 4 bases, with 15 bases between the two germline ends. There are 15 residues in the CDR3.

This chain connects TRBV14 to TRBJ2-2; no reliable D call. The ends were cut back, 4 bases at V and 6 bases at J, with 12 bases in the middle. Germline V gene lookup returns CDR1 SGHDN and CDR2 FVKESK. CDR3 length equals 14 residues. The DNA of the CDR3 is TGTGCCAGCAGCCCACAAGTGGGGTCCGGGGAGCTGTTTTTT. Its protein product is CASSPQVGSGELFF.

This clone has at least ten counts. The V call is TRBV5-1, the J call TRBJ1-3; TRBD1 is a possible D gene (5 bases). The CDR3 is 14 residues long. The V gene lost 4 bases and the J gene lost 1 base, with 9 bases spanning the gap. The germline V gene encodes CDR1 SGHRS and CDR2 YFSETQ. CDR3 residues: CASSRGESGNTIYF. The CDR3 DNA reads TGCGCCAGCAGCAGGGGAGAATCTGGAAACACCATATATTTT.

This clone appeared once. The DNA for the CDR3 is TGTGCCAGCAGTGAACCGGGCCCCGTTCGTTCCACTGAAGCTTTCTTT. Amino acid sequence: CASSEPGPVRSTEAFF. J is TRBJ1-1 and V is TRBV6-1, with D unclear. The CDR3 runs to 16 residues. The V gene lost 2 bases and the J gene lost 4 bases, with 17 bases spanning the gap. Germline V gives CDR1 MNHNS, CDR2 SASEGT.

Remarks on this clone: In the same sample, other DNA sequences code for this CDR3. The chain links TRBV2 to TRBJ2-7, with D perhaps TRBD2 (6 bases). This CDR3 is built from 11 residues. Per the germline V gene, CDR1 is SNHLY and CDR2 is FYNNEI. V was pared by 5 bases and J by 4 bases, with 6 bases between. This CDR3 reads CASSREYEQYF. CDR3 sequence (DNA): TGTGCCAGCAGTCGGGAGTACGAGCAGTACTTC.

The chain has TRBV2 and TRBJ2-7, with a tentative D call TRBD1 (5 bases). CDR1 is SNHLY and CDR2 is FYNNEI in the germline V gene. The CDR3 has 14 residues. Trimming removed 6 bases at V and 2 bases at J, with 14 bases between. The CDR3 reads CASSLQTGPYEQYF. As DNA, the CDR3 is TGTGCCAGCAGCCTCCAAACAGGACCCTACGAGCAGTACTTC. Together with reference TRBV2 and TRBJ2-7, the CDR3 gives the full variable domain: EPEVTQTPSHQVTQMGQEVILRCVPISNHLYFYWYRQILGQKVEFLVSFYNNEISEKSEIFDDQFSVERPDGSNFTLKIRSTKLEDSAMYFCASSLQTGPYEQYFGPGTRLTVT.